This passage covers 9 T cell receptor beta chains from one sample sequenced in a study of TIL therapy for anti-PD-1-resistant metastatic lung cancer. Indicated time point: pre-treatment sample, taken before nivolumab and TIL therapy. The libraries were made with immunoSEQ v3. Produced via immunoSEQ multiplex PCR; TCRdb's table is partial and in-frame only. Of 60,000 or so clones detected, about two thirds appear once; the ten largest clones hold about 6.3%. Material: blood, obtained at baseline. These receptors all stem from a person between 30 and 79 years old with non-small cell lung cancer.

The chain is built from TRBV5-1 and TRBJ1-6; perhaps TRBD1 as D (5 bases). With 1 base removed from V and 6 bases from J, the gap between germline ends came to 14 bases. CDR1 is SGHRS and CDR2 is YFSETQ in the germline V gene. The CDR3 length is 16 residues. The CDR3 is CASSLQGASSNSPLHF. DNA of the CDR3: TGCGCCAGCAGCTTGCAGGGTGCCTCTTCTAATTCACCCCTCCACTTT. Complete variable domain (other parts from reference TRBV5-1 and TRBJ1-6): KAGVTQTPRYLIKTRGQQVTLSCSPISGHRSVSWYQQTPGQGLQFLFEYFSETQRNKGNFPGRFSGRQFSNSRSEMNVSTLELGDSALYLCASSLQGASSNSPLHFGNGTRLTVT.

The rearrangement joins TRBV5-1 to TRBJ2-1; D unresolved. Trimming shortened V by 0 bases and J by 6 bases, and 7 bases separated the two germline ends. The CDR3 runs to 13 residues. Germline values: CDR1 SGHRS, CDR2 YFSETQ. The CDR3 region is CASSLGPPNEQFF. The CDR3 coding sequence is TGCGCCAGCAGCTTGGGCCCGCCCAATGAGCAGTTCTTC.

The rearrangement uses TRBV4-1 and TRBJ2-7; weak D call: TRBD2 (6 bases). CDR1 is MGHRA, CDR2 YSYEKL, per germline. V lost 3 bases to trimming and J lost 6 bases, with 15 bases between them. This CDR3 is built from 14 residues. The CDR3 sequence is CASSHGVGSLEQYF. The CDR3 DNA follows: TGCGCCAGCAGCCATGGCGTCGGGAGCCTCGAGCAGTACTTC.

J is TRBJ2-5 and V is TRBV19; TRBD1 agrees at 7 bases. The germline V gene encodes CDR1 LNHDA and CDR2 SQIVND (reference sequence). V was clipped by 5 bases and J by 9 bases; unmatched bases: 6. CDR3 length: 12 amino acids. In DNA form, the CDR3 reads TGTGCCAGTAGTCTTCCACAGGGGCCCCAGTACTTC. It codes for CASSLPQGPQYF.

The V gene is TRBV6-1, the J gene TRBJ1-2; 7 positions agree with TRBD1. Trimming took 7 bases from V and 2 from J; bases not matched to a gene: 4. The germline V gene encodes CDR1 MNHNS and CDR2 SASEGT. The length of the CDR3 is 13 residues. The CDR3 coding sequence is TGTGCCAGCACCCCGACAGGGAACTATGGCTACACCTTC. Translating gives CASTPTGNYGYTF.

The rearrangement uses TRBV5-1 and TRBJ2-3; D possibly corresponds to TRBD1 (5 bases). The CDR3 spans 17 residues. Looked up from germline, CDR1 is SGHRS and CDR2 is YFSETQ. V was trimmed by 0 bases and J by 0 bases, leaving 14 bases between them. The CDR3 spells CASSLAATAASTDTQYF. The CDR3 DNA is TGCGCCAGCAGCTTGGCCGCGACAGCTGCTAGCACAGATACGCAGTATTTT.

CDR3 in DNA: TGCGCCAGCAGCTCGGGGACTGCGGACCTCGGAAACACCATATATTTT. Translating it yields CASSSGTADLGNTIYF. J is TRBJ1-3 and V is TRBV5-1; D perhaps matches TRBD1 (5 bases). The germline V and J ends were trimmed by 3 bases and 4 bases, with 17 bases remaining between them. The germline V gene has CDR1 SGHRS and CDR2 YFSETQ. CDR3 length: 16 residues.

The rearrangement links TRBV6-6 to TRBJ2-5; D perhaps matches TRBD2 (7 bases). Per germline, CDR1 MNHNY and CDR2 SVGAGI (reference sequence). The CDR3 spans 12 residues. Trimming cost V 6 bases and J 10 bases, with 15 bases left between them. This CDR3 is CASREGRGGQYF. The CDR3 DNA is TGTGCCAGCAGGGAAGGAAGGGGGGGCCAGTACTTC.

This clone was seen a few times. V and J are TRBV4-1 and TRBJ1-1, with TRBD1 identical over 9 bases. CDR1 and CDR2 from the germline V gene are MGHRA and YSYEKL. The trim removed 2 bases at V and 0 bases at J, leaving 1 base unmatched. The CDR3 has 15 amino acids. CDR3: CASSQRTGVNTEAFF. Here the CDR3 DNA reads TGCGCCAGCAGCCAAAGGACAGGGGTGAACACTGAAGCTTTCTTT.